This record covers a single TCR beta chain. Its antigen is unidentified. The data are from a study of shared clonotypes between healthy human individuals. General study points: Richness estimates generally favored naive over memory subsets. The donor pool, a small one, limited the genetic and exposure-history diversity represented.

The method was immunoSEQ multiplex PCR; TCRdb's version includes in-frame clones alone and lacks a portion of them. Counted here are a few million clones, 90% to 95% occurring once; the ten biggest clones make up 0.35% to 0.45%. CDR3 length: 16 residues. Trimming removed 5 bases at V and 4 bases at J, with 20 bases between. The V gene's germline CDR1 is SEHNR and CDR2 FQNEAQ (reference sequence). A split of CD4+ cells into CD45RA+ naive and CD45RA-negative memory subsets was performed. J is TRBJ1-2 and V is TRBV7-9, with D tentatively TRBD1 (5 bases). This clonotype was sampled from a man aged 18 to 35 in good health. Some clones in this sample may be carry-over from other donors' samples. What was sequenced was naive CD4+ T cells from PBMCs. As for subset: CD45RA+ positively selected. The DNA for the CDR3 is TGTGCCAGCAGCACCTCTGCAGGGACCTCCCGCTATGGCTACACCTTC. Translation gives CASSTSAGTSRYGYTF.